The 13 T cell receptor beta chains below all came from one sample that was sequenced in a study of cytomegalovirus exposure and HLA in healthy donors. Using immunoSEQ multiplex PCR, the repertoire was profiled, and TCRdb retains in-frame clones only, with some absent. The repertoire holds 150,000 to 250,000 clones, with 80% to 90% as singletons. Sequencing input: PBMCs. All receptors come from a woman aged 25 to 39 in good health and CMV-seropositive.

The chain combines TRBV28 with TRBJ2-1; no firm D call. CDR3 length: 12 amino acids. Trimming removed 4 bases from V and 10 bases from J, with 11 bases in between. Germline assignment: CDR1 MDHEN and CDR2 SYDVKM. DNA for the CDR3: TGTGCCAGCAGTTCACCGACTGAGGAGCAGTTCTTC. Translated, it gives CASSSPTEEQFF.

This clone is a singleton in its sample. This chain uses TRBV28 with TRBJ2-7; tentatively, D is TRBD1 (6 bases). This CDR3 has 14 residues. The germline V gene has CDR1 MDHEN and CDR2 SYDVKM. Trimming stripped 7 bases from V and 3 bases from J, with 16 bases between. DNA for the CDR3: TGTGCCAGCAATGGCCCTGGACAGTTCTACGAGCAGTACTTC. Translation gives CASNGPGQFYEQYF.

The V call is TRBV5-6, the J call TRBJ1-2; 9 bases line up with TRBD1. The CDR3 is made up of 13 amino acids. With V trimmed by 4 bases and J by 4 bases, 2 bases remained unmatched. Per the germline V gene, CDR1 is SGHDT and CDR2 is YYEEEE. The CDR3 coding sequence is TGTGCCAGCAGCCCACAGGGGGCCTATGGCTACACCTTC. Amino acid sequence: CASSPQGAYGYTF.

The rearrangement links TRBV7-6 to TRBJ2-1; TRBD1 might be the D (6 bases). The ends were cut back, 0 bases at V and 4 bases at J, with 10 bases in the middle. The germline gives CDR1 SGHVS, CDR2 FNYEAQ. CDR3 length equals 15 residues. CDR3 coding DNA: TGTGCCAGCAGCTTAGCGACAGGAGGATACAATGAGCAGTTCTTC. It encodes CASSLATGGYNEQFF. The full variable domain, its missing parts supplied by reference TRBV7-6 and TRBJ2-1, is GAGVSQSPRYKVTKRGQDVALRCDPISGHVSLYWYRQALGQGPEFLTYFNYEAQQDKSGLPNDRFSAERPEGSISTLTIQRTEQRDSAMYRCASSLATGGYNEQFFGPGTRLTVL.

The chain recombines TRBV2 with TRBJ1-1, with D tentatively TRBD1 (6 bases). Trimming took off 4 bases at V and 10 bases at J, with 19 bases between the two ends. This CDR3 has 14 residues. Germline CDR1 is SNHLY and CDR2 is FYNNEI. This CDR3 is CASSVIQGTGGAFF. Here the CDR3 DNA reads TGTGCCAGCAGTGTAATCCAGGGGACGGGCGGAGCTTTCTTT.

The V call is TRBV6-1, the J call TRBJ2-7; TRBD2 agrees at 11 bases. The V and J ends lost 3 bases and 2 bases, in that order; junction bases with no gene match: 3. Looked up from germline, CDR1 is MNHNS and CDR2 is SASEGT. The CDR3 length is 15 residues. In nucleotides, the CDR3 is TGTGCCAGCAGTGACCGACTAGCGGGGACCTACGAGCAGTACTTC. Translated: CASSDRLAGTYEQYF.

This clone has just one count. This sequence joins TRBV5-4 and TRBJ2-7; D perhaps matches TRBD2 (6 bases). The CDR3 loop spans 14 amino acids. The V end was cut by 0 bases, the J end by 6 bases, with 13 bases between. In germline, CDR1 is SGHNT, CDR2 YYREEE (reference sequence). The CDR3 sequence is CASSLAAGPFEQYF. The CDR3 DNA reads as TGTGCCAGCAGCTTGGCCGCGGGGCCCTTCGAGCAGTACTTC.

The CDR3 nucleotides are TGCGCCAGCAGCCTAGGCCCAGGGCAGCCCCAGCATTTT. Translating gives CASSLGPGQPQHF. The J gene is TRBJ1-5, the V gene TRBV5-1; the D gene is possibly TRBD1 (5 bases). This CDR3 region has 13 residues. The germline CDR1 and CDR2 sequences are SGHRS and YFSETQ. V lost 4 bases and J 7 bases, leaving 12 bases between the germline ends.

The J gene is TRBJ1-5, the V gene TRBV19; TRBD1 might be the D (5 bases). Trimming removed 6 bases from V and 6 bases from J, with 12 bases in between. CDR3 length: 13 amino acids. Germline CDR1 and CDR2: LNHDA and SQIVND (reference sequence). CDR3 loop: CASRISGGQPQHF. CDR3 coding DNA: TGTGCCAGTAGGATTTCGGGGGGTCAGCCCCAGCATTTT. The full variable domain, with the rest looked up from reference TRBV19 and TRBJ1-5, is DGGITQSPKYLFRKEGQNVTLSCEQNLNHDAMYWYRQDPGQGLRLIYYSQIVNDFQKGDIAEGYSVSREKKESFPLTVTSAQKNPTAFYLCASRISGGQPQHFGDGTRLSIL.

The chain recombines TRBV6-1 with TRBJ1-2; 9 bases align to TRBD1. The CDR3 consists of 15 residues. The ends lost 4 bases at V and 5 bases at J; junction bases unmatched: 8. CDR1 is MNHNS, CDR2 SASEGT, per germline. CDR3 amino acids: CASSANSGTGYGYTF. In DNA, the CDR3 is TGTGCCAGCAGTGCCAATTCCGGGACAGGGTATGGCTACACCTTC.

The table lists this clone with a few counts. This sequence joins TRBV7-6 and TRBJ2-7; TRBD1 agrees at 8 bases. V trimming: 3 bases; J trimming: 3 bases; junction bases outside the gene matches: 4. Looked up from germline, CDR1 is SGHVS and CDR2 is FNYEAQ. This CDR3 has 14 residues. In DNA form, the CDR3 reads TGTGCCAGCAGCTTGGGGACAGGAGTCTACGAGCAGTACTTC. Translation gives CASSLGTGVYEQYF.

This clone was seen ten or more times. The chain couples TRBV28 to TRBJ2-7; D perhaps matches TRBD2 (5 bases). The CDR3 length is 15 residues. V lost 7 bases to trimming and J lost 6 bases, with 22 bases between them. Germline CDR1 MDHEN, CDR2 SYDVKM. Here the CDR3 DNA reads TGTGCCAGCACCCACCTCGTGGGAGTGGGATCCGAGCAGTACTTC. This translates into CASTHLVGVGSEQYF. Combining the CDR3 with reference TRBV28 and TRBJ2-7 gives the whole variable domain DVKVTQSSRYLVKRTGEKVFLECVQDMDHENMFWYRQDPGLGLRLIYFSYDVKMKEKGDIPEGYSVSREKKERFSLILESASTNQTSMYLCASTHLVGVGSEQYFGPGTRLTVT.

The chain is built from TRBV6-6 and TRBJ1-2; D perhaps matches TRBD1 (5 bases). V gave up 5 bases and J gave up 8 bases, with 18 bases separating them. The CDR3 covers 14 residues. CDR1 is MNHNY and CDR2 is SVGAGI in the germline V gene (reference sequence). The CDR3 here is CASSTNSGHRGYTF. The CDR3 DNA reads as TGTGCCAGCAGTACCAACTCAGGGCATCGGGGCTACACCTTC.